This T cell receptor (beta chain) appears in the sequencing data of a study of CD8 T cells in ankylosing spondylitis. This clonotype appeared many times. It was by quantitative 5'-RACE with molecular barcodes that TCR beta libraries were made. TCRdb called the 5' RACE reads again in MiXCR, with one record for every CDR3 protein. This table has 180,000 or so distinct CDR3 sequences, around 10% appearing once. The receptor was derived from a male donor with ankylosing spondylitis or in good health (not recorded which). Sequenced sample: blood, either unsorted or a sorted T cell fraction (not recorded which).

Here the CDR3 DNA reads TGTGCCAGCAGCTTGGGGCAAACCCATAGATCCTACGAGCAGTACTTC. Amino acid sequence: CASSLGQTHRSYEQYF. The chain joins TRBV5-6 to TRBJ2-7; no clear D. The CDR3 is 16 residues long. Trimming cost V 0 bases and J 1 base, with 14 bases left between them. The germline V gene encodes CDR1 SGHDT and CDR2 YYEEEE.